This T cell receptor beta chain was found in a study of T cells in Graves' hyperthyroidism and ophthalmopathy. The CDR3 regions of TCR beta were amplified from RNA transcripts. HTBI primers were the set used in a first-round RT-PCR of the TCR CDR3. TCRdb reprocessed the multiplex PCR reads with MiXCR, giving one entry per CDR3 protein. The table shows 250,000 to 300,000 distinct CDR3 sequences, with around 20% occurring only once. The sequencing sample was made of blood. The sequence came from a man aged 50-60 years with Graves' ophthalmopathy.

The DNA of the CDR3 is TGTGCCAGTAGATCCCGGGGGGTCGACTATGGCTACACCTTC. Protein sequence: CASRSRGVDYGYTF. The chain recombines TRBV19 with TRBJ1-2, with TRBD1 as a possible D gene (5 bases). This CDR3 is 14 amino acids long. Germline CDR1 LNHDA, CDR2 SQIVND (reference sequence). V lost 6 bases, J lost 3 bases, and 14 bases lay in between. The full variable domain, rest sourced from reference TRBV19 and TRBJ1-2, is DGGITQSPKYLFRKEGQNVTLSCEQNLNHDAMYWYRQDPGQGLRLIYYSQIVNDFQKGDIAEGYSVSREKKESFPLTVTSAQKNPTAFYLCASRSRGVDYGYTFGSGTRLTVV.